These T cell receptor beta chains were read from a single sample in a study of T cell changes during pregnancy in multiple sclerosis. The method was immunoSEQ multiplex PCR; TCRdb's version includes in-frame clones alone and lacks a portion of them. The sample contains 55,000 to 75,000 clones, about nine tenths of which appear only once. The specimen comprised peripheral blood, sampled in the third trimester of pregnancy. The receptors were sampled from a female donor in good health, enrolled as a control in a pregnancy study. The CDR3 runs from the conserved cysteine through the conserved F or W. A D gene is named only where the DNA matches it firmly. The size entry is marked missing in some rows and otherwise reads once, few, many or a size class.

TRBV7-3	TRBD2	TRBJ2-1	.	TGTGCCAGCAGCTTGGGACTAGGCGATGAGCAGTTCTTC	CASSLGLGDEQFF
TRBV2	.	TRBJ2-2	.	TGTGCCAGCAGTCAAAGGGCGGGGAACACCGGGGAGCTGTTTTTT	CASSQRAGNTGELFF
TRBV6-5	TRBD2	TRBJ2-1	.	TGTGCCAGCAGTTACTCGGTGGTGGTAGCGGGCAATGAGCAGTTCTTC	CASSYSVVVAGNEQFF
TRBV10-3	TRBD1	TRBJ1-2	few	TGTGCCATCAGTGAGGACCAGGGGGAGACCTATGGCTACACCTTC	CAISEDQGETYGYTF
TRBV6-5	.	TRBJ1-2	.	TGTGCCAGCAGTTACGGCCAGGGCTATAACTATGGCTACACCTTC	CASSYGQGYNYGYTF
TRBV18	TRBD2	TRBJ2-1	once	TGTGCCAGCTCGTCCACACTAGCGGCCAACTACAATGAGCAGTTCTTC	CASSSTLAANYNEQFF
TRBV2	TRBD1	TRBJ2-7	once	TGTGCCAGCAGTGTGGGGGACAGCTCCTACGAGCAGTACTTC	CASSVGDSSYEQYF
TRBV7-9	.	TRBJ1-5	.	TGTGCCAGCAGCTTAGAACACGGGGACACCAGATATCAGCCCCAGCATTTT	CASSLEHGDTRYQPQHF
TRBV28	.	TRBJ1-2	.	TGTGCCAGCAACACTCTTGCGGGAGGCTACACCTTC	CASNTLAGGYTF
TRBV27	.	TRBJ1-6	.	TGTGCCAGCAGTTTAGCGAATTCACCCCTCCACTTT	CASSLANSPLHF
TRBV5-1	TRBD1	TRBJ1-1	.	TGCGCCAGCAGCCTGACAGGGGGCAAGGTAGCTTTCTTT	CASSLTGGKVAFF
TRBV19	.	TRBJ1-1	.	TGTGCCAGTAGTCAATTTGGGGGAGGCACTGAAGCTTTCTTT	CASSQFGGGTEAFF
TRBV6-4	.	TRBJ2-6	once	TGTGCCAGCAGTGACACCGACCTTGAGGGCCTGACTTTC	CASSDTDLEGLTF
TRBV9	TRBD1	TRBJ1-3	.	TGTGCCAGCAGCGCCTGGGACAGACCGAGCTCTGGAAACACCATATATTTT	CASSAWDRPSSGNTIYF
TRBV27	TRBD1	TRBJ2-1	.	TGTGCCAGCAGTTCTAACCCGACAGGGTGGCAGTTCTTC	CASSSNPTGWQFF
TRBV5-1	.	TRBJ2-2	.	TGCGCCAGCAGCTTGGATGGGACTCCCACCGGGGAGCTGTTTTTT	CASSLDGTPTGELFF
TRBV9	TRBD1	TRBJ1-6	.	TGTGCCAGCAGCCCTGGGACAGTCCGGTCACCCCTCCACTTT	CASSPGTVRSPLHF
TRBV20-1	.	TRBJ1-1	few	TGCAGTGCTAGAGATGGGGGGTGGGCTTTCTTT	CSARDGGWAFF
TRBV25-1	TRBD1	TRBJ2-1	.	TGTGCCAGCAGTGCAGACAGGGGTTTCCTCAATGAGCAGTTCTTC	CASSADRGFLNEQFF
TRBV5-1	TRBD2	TRBJ2-1	.	TGCGCCAGCAGCTCGGGACTAGCGCGTGGTTATGAGCAGTTCTTC	CASSSGLARGYEQFF
TRBV6-5	.	TRBJ1-2	.	TGTGCCAGCAGTTACGACGGAGGAGAATTCTATGGCTACACCTTC	CASSYDGGEFYGYTF
TRBV9	TRBD1	TRBJ1-1	.	TGTGCCAGCAGCGGGCAGGGGGCGGACGCTTTCTTT	CASSGQGADAFF
TRBV9	.	TRBJ1-4	.	TGTGCCAGCAGCGACCCCATGGGGGCAGGGGATAATGAAAAACTGTTTTTT	CASSDPMGAGDNEKLFF
TRBV10-3	TRBD2	TRBJ2-1	.	TGTGCCATCGATGCTAGCGGGGGCCCAGACAATGAGCAGTTCTTC	CAIDASGGPDNEQFF
TRBV10-3	TRBD1	TRBJ1-1	.	TGTGCCACCGCGGGACAGGGTCATGAAGCTTTCTTT	CATAGQGHEAFF
TRBV19	.	TRBJ1-1	.	TGTGCCAGTAGTATAGATGCTGAGGCCGTGCCTGTCACTGAAGCTTTCTTT	CASSIDAEAVPVTEAFF
TRBV5-1	.	TRBJ1-4	.	TGCGCCAGCAGCTGGGACACAACTAATGAAAAACTGTTTTTT	CASSWDTTNEKLFF
TRBV10-2	.	TRBJ1-5	once	TGCGCCAGCAGTGAAATTTCAGGCTCAGGTCAGCCCCAGCATTTT	CASSEISGSGQPQHF
TRBV5-1	.	TRBJ1-2	.	TGCGCCAGCAGCCCAATGATGGGCAGGGGCTATGGCTACACCTTC	CASSPMMGRGYGYTF
TRBV6-1	.	TRBJ1-1	.	TGTGCCAGCAGTGAGAGGCTGAACACTGAAGCTTTCTTT	CASSERLNTEAFF
TRBV10-2	TRBD1	TRBJ1-6	.	TGCGCCAGCAGTGGGACAGGGAGAAATTCACCCCTCCACTTT	CASSGTGRNSPLHF
TRBV7-9	TRBD1	TRBJ1-1	.	TGTGCCAGCAGCTGGTGGACAGGGGGCATGAACACTGAAGCTTTCTTT	CASSWWTGGMNTEAFF
TRBV29-1	.	TRBJ1-4	.	TGCAGCGTTTACCAGTTGGAGGGCCCTTCTAATGAAAAACTGTTTTTT	CSVYQLEGPSNEKLFF
TRBV20-1	.	TRBJ1-2	.	TGCAGTGCTGAAGAGGGCGAAGGCTACACCTTC	CSAEEGEGYTF
TRBV7-7	TRBD1	TRBJ1-1	.	TGTGCTAGCAACCACAGGGGGCTCACTGAAGCTTTCTTT	CASNHRGLTEAFF
TRBV9	.	TRBJ1-5	.	TGTGCCAGCAGCGGAGGGGGAGGCAATCAGCCCCAGCATTTT	CASSGGGGNQPQHF
TRBV10-2	.	TRBJ2-1	once	TGCGCCAGCACCCCCGGACGGGGGAAATTTGCGCAGTTCTTC	CASTPGRGKFAQFF
TRBV18	TRBD1	TRBJ1-6	once	TGTGCCAGCTCACCAGCCGACAGGGGGAATAATTCACCCCTCCACTTT	CASSPADRGNNSPLHF
TRBV27	.	TRBJ2-1	.	TGTGCCACCCGAACCGCGGGACTTAAGCAGTTCTTC	CATRTAGLKQFF
TRBV11-2	TRBD2	TRBJ2-3	once	TGTGCCAGCAGCTTATTGGGAGGGCTCAGCACAGATACGCAGTATTTT	CASSLLGGLSTDTQYF
TRBV11-3	.	TRBJ2-1	.	TGTGCCAGCGCCGGGGAGAGCTCCTACAATGAGCAGTTCTTC	CASAGESSYNEQFF
TRBV5-6	.	TRBJ1-2	.	TGTGCCAGCAGGGACTGGCACCTTGATTATGGCTACACCTTC	CASRDWHLDYGYTF
TRBV15	TRBD1	TRBJ1-2	.	TGTGCCACCGGTCCGGGACAGGGTGGATGGTATGGCTACACCTTC	CATGPGQGGWYGYTF
TRBV6-6	TRBD2	TRBJ2-1	.	TGTGCCAGCAGTTACAGTGGGACTAGCGGACAAAATGAGCAGTTCTTC	CASSYSGTSGQNEQFF
TRBV4-1	TRBD1	TRBJ1-1	.	TGCGCCAGCAGCCAACCCGGGACAGGGCGTACTGAAGCTTTCTTT	CASSQPGTGRTEAFF
TRBV6-5	.	TRBJ1-4	.	TGTGCCAGCAGCCCTCAGGGTGTAGGTGAAAAACTGTTTTTT	CASSPQGVGEKLFF
TRBV5-4	.	TRBJ1-2	.	TGTGCCAGCAGCTTTATTTCGGGGAACTATGGCTACACCTTC	CASSFISGNYGYTF
TRBV6-5	.	TRBJ2-7	.	TGTGCCAGCAGCAACGGGTACGAGCAGTACTTC	CASSNGYEQYF
TRBV28	TRBD2	TRBJ2-7	.	TGTGCCAGCAGTTTATGGGGGACTAGCGGGGACTACGAGCAGTACTTC	CASSLWGTSGDYEQYF
TRBV30	TRBD2	TRBJ2-3	.	TGTGCCTGGAGTGTGAGGCTAGCGGGGGGCGATACGCAGTATTTT	CAWSVRLAGGDTQYF
TRBV6-1	.	TRBJ2-3	once	TGTGCCAGCAGTGAACAGGGTCGGACAGATACGCAGTATTTT	CASSEQGRTDTQYF
TRBV19	TRBD2	TRBJ2-2	.	TGTGCCAGTAGCCACGGGACTAGCGCAATAAGGGCCGGGGAGCTGTTTTTT	CASSHGTSAIRAGELFF
TRBV4-2	TRBD2	TRBJ2-7	.	TGTGCCAGCAGCCAAGAGGGTAGCGGGTCATACGAGCAGTACTTC	CASSQEGSGSYEQYF
TRBV5-1	.	TRBJ2-7	.	TGCGCCAGCAGCTCCACCAGGGGCGGGGAGCAGTACTTC	CASSSTRGGEQYF
TRBV7-8	TRBD2	TRBJ2-1	.	TGTGCCAGCAGCTTAGCTCTAGCGGGAGGAATCAATGAGCAGTTCTTC	CASSLALAGGINEQFF
TRBV6-5	TRBD1	TRBJ1-1	.	TGTGCCAGCAGTTACTGGACAGGGCAGAACACTGAAGCTTTCTTT	CASSYWTGQNTEAFF
TRBV18	.	TRBJ2-7	.	TGTGCCAGCTCCCGACAGCAGCTATACGAGCAGTACTTC	CASSRQQLYEQYF
TRBV19	TRBD1	TRBJ1-2	.	TGTGCCAGTAGTATAGATGGGCCAGGGGGCTATGGCTACACCTTC	CASSIDGPGGYGYTF
TRBV30	.	TRBJ1-1	.	TGTGCCTGTAAACCAGGGGAGAGGTCGCGGAACACTGAAGCTTTCTTT	CACKPGERSRNTEAFF
TRBV19	.	TRBJ1-2	.	TGTGCCAGTAGCCCGGACAGCGCCTATGGCTACACCTTC	CASSPDSAYGYTF